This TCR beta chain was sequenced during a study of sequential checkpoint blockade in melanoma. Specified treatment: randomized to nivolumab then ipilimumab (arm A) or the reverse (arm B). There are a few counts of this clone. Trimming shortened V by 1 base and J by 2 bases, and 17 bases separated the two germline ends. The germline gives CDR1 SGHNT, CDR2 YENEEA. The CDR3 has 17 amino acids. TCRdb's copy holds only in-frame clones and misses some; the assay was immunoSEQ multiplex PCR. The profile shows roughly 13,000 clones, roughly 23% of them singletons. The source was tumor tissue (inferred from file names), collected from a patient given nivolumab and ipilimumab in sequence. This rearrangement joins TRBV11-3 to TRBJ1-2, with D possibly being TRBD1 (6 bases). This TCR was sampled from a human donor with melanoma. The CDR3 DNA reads TGTGCCAGCAGCTTAGTACCCCCCCCCACAGGGAACTATGGCTACACCTTC. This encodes CASSLVPPPTGNYGYTF.